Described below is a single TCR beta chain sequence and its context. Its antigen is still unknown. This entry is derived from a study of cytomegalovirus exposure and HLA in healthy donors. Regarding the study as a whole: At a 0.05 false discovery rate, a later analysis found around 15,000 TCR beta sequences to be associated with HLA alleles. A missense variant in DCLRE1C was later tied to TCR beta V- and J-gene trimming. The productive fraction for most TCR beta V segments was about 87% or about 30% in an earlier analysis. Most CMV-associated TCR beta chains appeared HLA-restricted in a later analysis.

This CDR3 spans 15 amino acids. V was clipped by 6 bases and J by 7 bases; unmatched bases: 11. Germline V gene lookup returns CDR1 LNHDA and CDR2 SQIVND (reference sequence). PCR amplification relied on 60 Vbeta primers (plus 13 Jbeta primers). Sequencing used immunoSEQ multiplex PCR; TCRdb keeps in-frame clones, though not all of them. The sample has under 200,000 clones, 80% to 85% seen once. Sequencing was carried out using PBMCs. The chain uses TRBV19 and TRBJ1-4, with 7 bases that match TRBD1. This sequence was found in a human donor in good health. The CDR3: CASRFRGQAGEKLFF. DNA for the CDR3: TGTGCCAGTAGGTTCCGAGGACAGGCGGGTGAAAAACTGTTTTTT.